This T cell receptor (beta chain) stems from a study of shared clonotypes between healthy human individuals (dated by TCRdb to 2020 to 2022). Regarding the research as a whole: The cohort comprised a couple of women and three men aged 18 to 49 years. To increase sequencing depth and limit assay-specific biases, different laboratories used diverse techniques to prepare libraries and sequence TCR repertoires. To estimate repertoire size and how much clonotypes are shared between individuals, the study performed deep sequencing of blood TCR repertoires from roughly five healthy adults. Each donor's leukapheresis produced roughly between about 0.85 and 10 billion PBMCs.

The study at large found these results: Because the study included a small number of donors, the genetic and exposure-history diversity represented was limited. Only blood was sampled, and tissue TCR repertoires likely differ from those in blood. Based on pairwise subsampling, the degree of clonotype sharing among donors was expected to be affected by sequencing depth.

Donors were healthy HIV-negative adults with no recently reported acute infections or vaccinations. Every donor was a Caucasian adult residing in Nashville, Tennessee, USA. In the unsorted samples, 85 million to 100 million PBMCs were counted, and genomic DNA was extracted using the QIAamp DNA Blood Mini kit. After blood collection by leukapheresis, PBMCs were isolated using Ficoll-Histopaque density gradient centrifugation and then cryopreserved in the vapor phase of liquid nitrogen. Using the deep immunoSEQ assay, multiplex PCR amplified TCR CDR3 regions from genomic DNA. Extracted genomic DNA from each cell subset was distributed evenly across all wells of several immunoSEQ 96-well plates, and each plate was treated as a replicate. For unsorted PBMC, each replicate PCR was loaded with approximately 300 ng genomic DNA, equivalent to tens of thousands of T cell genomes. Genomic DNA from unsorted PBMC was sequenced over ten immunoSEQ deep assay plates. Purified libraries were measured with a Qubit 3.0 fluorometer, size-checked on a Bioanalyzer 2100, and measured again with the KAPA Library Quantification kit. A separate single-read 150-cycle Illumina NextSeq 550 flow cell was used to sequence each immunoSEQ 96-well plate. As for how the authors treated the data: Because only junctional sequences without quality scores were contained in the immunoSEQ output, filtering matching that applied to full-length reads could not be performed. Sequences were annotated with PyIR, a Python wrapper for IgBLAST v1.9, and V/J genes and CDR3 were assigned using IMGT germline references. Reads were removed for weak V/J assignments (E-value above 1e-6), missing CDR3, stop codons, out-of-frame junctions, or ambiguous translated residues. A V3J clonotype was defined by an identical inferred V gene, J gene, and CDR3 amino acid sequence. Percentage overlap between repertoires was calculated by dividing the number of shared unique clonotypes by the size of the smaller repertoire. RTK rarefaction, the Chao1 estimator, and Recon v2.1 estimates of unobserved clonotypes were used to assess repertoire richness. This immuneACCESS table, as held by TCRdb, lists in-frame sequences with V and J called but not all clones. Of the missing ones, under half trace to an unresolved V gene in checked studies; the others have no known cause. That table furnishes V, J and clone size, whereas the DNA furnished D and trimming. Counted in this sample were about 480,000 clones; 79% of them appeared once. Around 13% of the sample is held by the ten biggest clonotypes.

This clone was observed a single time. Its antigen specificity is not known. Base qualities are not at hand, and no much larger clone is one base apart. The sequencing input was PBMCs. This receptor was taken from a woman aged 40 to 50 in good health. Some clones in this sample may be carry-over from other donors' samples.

The CDR3 corresponds to CASSFSIGGANEQFF. The DNA is TGTGCCAGCAGCTTTTCGATCGGCGGGGCAAATGAGCAGTTCTTC. The rearranged chain carries TRBV7-2 and TRBJ2-1; tentative D gene TRBD2, with 6 bases matching. Per the germline V gene, SGHTA is the CDR1 and FQGNSA is the CDR2. The junction carries 16 bases between V and J, which are trimmed by 3 bases and 7 bases respectively. The CDR3 numbers 15 residues from cysteine through phenylalanine. Only the CDR3 part of the read is kept: 45 bases, read in frame from the first base.